This entry lists 4 T cell receptor beta chains sequenced from one sample in a study of T cells in Graves' hyperthyroidism and ophthalmopathy. The CDR3 regions of TCR beta were amplified from RNA transcripts. A set of HTBI primers served as the primers for a first-round RT-PCR of the TCR CDR3. TCRdb used MiXCR to reprocess the multiplex PCR reads, holding one entry per CDR3 protein. The sample includes about 640,000 distinct CDR3 sequences, around 20% seen only once; the top ten take roughly a third. The sequenced sample was blood. The receptors derive from a man aged 30 to 45 with Graves' ophthalmopathy.

This clonotype was picked up a small number of times. This chain links TRBV19 with TRBJ2-1; 7 bases align to TRBD2. The CDR3 contains 15 residues. Germline V gives CDR1 LNHDA, CDR2 SQIVND (reference sequence). With 3 bases clipped from V and 4 bases from J, the junction kept 6 bases outside the gene matches. DNA for the CDR3: TGTGCCAGTAGTATGTGGAGCGGGATTTACAATGAGCAGTTCTTC. It codes for CASSMWSGIYNEQFF.

This chain connects TRBV27 to TRBJ2-7; D may match TRBD1 or TRBD2 (6 bases each). The CDR3 consists of 13 residues. The V gene lost 7 bases and the J gene lost 0 bases, with 10 bases spanning the gap. In germline, CDR1 is MNHEY, CDR2 SMNVEV (reference sequence). This chain's CDR3 is CASKGGLSYEQYF. In DNA form, the CDR3 reads TGTGCCAGCAAAGGGGGACTCTCCTACGAGCAGTACTTC.

In this sample, this clonotype turned up a few times. The chain employs TRBV20-1 and TRBJ2-1, with 8 bases fitting TRBD2. Germline V gene data show CDR1 as DFQATT and CDR2 as SNEGSKA (reference sequence). The CDR3 length is 17 residues. V lost 3 bases and J lost 4; bases outside the gene matches: 14. The CDR3 coding sequence is TGCAGTGCTAGGCCCAGCGGGAGAACGTCGGATTACAATGAGCAGTTCTTC. Translation gives CSARPSGRTSDYNEQFF.

The sample holds a few counts of this clonotype. The gene calls are TRBV27 and TRBJ1-1; 10 bases are a match to TRBD1. This CDR3 is 13 amino acids long. CDR1 and CDR2 (germline): MNHEY, SMNVEV (reference sequence). V shed 6 bases, J shed 11 bases, and the junction held 9 bases outside the gene matches. The CDR3 loop reads CASRAGQGVGAFF. In DNA form, the CDR3 reads TGTGCCAGCAGGGCTGGACAGGGGGTCGGGGCTTTCTTT.